Listed here are 28 T cell receptor beta chains from one sample, sequenced in a study of OX40 agonist ivuxolimab in advanced cancers. This table comes from immunoSEQ multiplex PCR, and its TCRdb copy is limited to in-frame clones, with some not included. The repertoire has roughly 35,000 clones, around 80% of them found once; the top ten carry roughly 11%. The sample was CD4+ or CD8+ T cells sorted from blood, taken in a trial of the OX40 agonist ivuxolimab. The receptor set was obtained from an adult with an advanced solid tumor such as melanoma, head and neck, liver or kidney cancer.

This chain uses TRBV30 with TRBJ2-2; weak D call: TRBD2 (5 bases). Between the trimmed V and J ends, which lost 2 bases and 5 bases, there was a span of 12 bases. Germline CDR1 reads GTSNPN; CDR2 reads SVGIG (reference sequence). CDR3 length: 14 amino acids. CDR3 sequence reads: CAWSQDSGTGELFF. CDR3 sequence (DNA): TGTGCCTGGAGTCAGGACTCTGGGACCGGGGAGCTGTTTTTT.

The chain uses TRBV6-6 and TRBJ1-1, with D unclear. From germline, CDR1 is MNHNY and CDR2 SVGAGI (reference sequence). The V gene lost 0 bases and the J gene lost 4 bases, with 6 bases spanning the gap. There are 13 residues in the CDR3. The DNA of the CDR3 is TGTGCCAGCAGTTACTCTGGCCCCACTGAAGCTTTCTTT. Translated, it gives CASSYSGPTEAFF.

The rearrangement joins TRBV6-5 to TRBJ2-7, with D tentatively TRBD2 (6 bases). Trimming removed 3 bases at V and 6 bases at J, with 12 bases between. Per the germline V gene, CDR1 is MNHEY and CDR2 is SVGAGI. The CDR3 runs to 13 residues. CDR3 nucleotides: TGTGCCAGCAGTTATTTTTTGGGGGGCGAGCAGTACTTC. It codes for CASSYFLGGEQYF.

V is TRBV7-9 and J is TRBJ2-3; 7 bases are shared with TRBD1. Germline loops: CDR1 SEHNR, CDR2 FQNEAQ (reference sequence). The CDR3 loop spans 16 amino acids. With V trimmed by 6 bases and J by 2 bases, 11 bases remained unmatched. The CDR3 here is CASRSTGNGPTDTQYF. DNA for the CDR3: TGTGCCAGCAGGTCGACAGGGAATGGGCCCACAGATACGCAGTATTTT.

This chain joins TRBV10-3 and TRBJ2-3; 8 bases align to TRBD2. Trimming took 5 bases from V and 12 from J; bases not matched to a gene: 13. CDR1 ENHRY and CDR2 SYGVKD come from the germline V gene. This CDR3 is built from 14 residues. CDR3 DNA: TGTGCCATCAGTCCAGCGGGGGCCCAGTCAGTACAGTATTTT. Translated, it gives CAISPAGAQSVQYF.

The chain links TRBV12-5 to TRBJ1-3; D is unclear. This CDR3 is built from 12 residues. Looked up from germline, CDR1 is LGHNT and CDR2 is FRNRAP. Trimming cost V 2 bases and J 3 bases, with 2 bases left between them. The CDR3: CASGLNGNTIYF. CDR3 coding DNA: TGTGCTAGTGGTTTGAATGGAAACACCATATATTTT.

The sample holds one count of this clone. This chain uses TRBV5-6 with TRBJ1-2; D not resolved. CDR3 length: 12 amino acids. CDR1 is SGHDT, CDR2 YYEEEE, per germline. V was clipped by 3 bases and J by 7 bases, with 10 bases between them. CDR3 nucleotide sequence: TGTGCCAGCAGCTACGGAGACTCTGGCTACACCTTC. Its translation: CASSYGDSGYTF.

V and J are TRBV30 and TRBJ1-1; D gene ambiguous. CDR1 GTSNPN and CDR2 SVGIG come from the germline V gene (reference sequence). V shed 0 bases and J shed 1 base, with 9 bases lying between them. The CDR3 has 14 amino acids. In DNA, the CDR3 is TGTGCCTGGAGTGTACCCTGGGAGAACACTGAAGCTTTCTTT. Translated: CAWSVPWENTEAFF.

With respect to this clone: Other DNA sequences of this sample code for an identical CDR3. The chain joins TRBV19 to TRBJ2-2, with D perhaps TRBD2 (5 bases). The CDR3 contains 19 residues. Germline-derived CDR1 and CDR2 are LNHDA and SQIVND (reference sequence). V lost 10 bases to trimming and J lost 0 bases, with 27 bases between them. The CDR3, as DNA: TGTGCCATTCCAATAACCCAGACGGGGTCGTTCCCGAACACCGGGGAGCTGTTTTTT. Amino acid sequence: CAIPITQTGSFPNTGELFF.

The V call is TRBV30, the J call TRBJ2-1; D not certain. The germline CDR1 and CDR2 sequences are GTSNPN and SVGIG (reference sequence). V was clipped by 3 bases and J by 6 bases, with 6 bases between them. The CDR3 extends over 11 amino acids. The CDR3, as DNA: TGTGCCTGGAGGAGTGGCAATGAGCAGTTCTTC. Protein product: CAWRSGNEQFF. The variable domain in full, completed from reference TRBV30 and TRBJ2-1, reads SQTIHQWPATLVQPVGSPLSLECTVEGTSNPNLYWYRQAAGRGLQLLFYSVGIGQISSEVPQNLSASRPQDRQFILSSKKLLLSDSGFYLCAWRSGNEQFFGPGTRLTVL.

The V and J genes are TRBV11-3 and TRBJ2-3; 11 nucleotides match TRBD2. V lost 6 bases and J lost 4; bases outside the gene matches: 6. The CDR3 has 15 residues. From germline, CDR1 is SGHNT and CDR2 YENEEA. The CDR3: CASRKTSGGSDTQYF. For the CDR3, the DNA is TGTGCCAGCAGAAAAACTAGCGGGGGATCAGATACGCAGTATTTT. The full variable domain, with the rest looked up from reference TRBV11-3 and TRBJ2-3, is EAGVVQSPRYKIIEKKQPVAFWCNPISGHNTLYWYLQNLGQGPELLIRYENEEAVDDSQLPKDRFSAERLKGVDSTLKIQPAELGDSAVYLCASRKTSGGSDTQYFGPGTRLTVL.

The chain couples TRBV25-1 to TRBJ1-1; D is ambiguous. Trimming removed 3 bases at V and 1 base at J, with 9 bases between. The CDR3 spans 14 residues. Germline V gives CDR1 MGHDK, CDR2 SYGVNS. Here the CDR3 reads CASSDGQRNTEAFF. CDR3 sequence (DNA): TGTGCCAGCAGTGACGGGCAGAGGAACACTGAAGCTTTCTTT.

V is TRBV6-5 and J is TRBJ2-7; D is unclear. V dropped 5 bases and J dropped 2 bases, with 13 bases sitting between them. Per germline, CDR1 MNHEY and CDR2 SVGAGI. This CDR3 has 14 amino acids. CDR3 region: CASSRDGFTYEQYF. CDR3 DNA: TGTGCCAGCAGTCGAGACGGATTTACCTACGAGCAGTACTTC.

This clone was seen a handful of times. The chain employs TRBV5-1 and TRBJ1-5; D gene ambiguous. V lost 0 bases and J lost 3, with 7 bases in between. The CDR3 spans 14 residues. The germline V gene encodes CDR1 SGHRS and CDR2 YFSETQ. The CDR3 loop is CASSLEGDNQPQHF. The CDR3 DNA reads TGCGCCAGCAGCTTGGAGGGTGACAATCAGCCCCAGCATTTT.

The chain is built from TRBV7-8 and TRBJ1-4; D possibly corresponds to TRBD1 (6 bases). The ends were cut back, 1 base at V and 4 bases at J, with 16 bases in the middle. This CDR3 is built from 17 residues. Germline assignment: CDR1 SGHVS and CDR2 FQNEAQ. CDR3 bases: TGTGCCAGCAGCTTAGGGTCTCGACAGGCGGTTAATGAAAAACTGTTTTTT. Protein sequence: CASSLGSRQAVNEKLFF. Filled out from reference TRBV7-8 and TRBJ1-4, the complete variable domain reads GAGVSQSPRYKVAKRGQDVALRCDPISGHVSLFWYQQALGQGPEFLTYFQNEAQLDKSGLPSDRFFAERPEGSVSTLKIQRTQQEDSAVYLCASSLGSRQAVNEKLFFGSGTQLSVL.

The V call is TRBV2, the J call TRBJ2-1; perhaps D is TRBD1 or TRBD2 (5 bases each). Deletions cut 3 bases from V and 8 bases from J, with 20 bases between. Germline V gene data show CDR1 as SNHLY and CDR2 as FYNNEI. There are 16 residues in the CDR3. The CDR3 here is CASSEFMSGTIDEQFF. For the CDR3, the DNA is TGTGCCAGCAGTGAGTTCATGTCGGGGACGATCGATGAGCAGTTCTTC.

The chain couples TRBV7-6 to TRBJ2-3; perhaps TRBD1 as D (5 bases). The CDR3 length is 15 residues. The V end was cut by 1 base, the J end by 1 base, with 9 bases between. Germline V gene sequence: CDR1 SGHVS, CDR2 FNYEAQ. Here the CDR3 reads CASSLVATGTDTQYF. The CDR3 DNA is TGTGCCAGCAGCTTAGTTGCGACAGGCACAGATACGCAGTATTTT.

This clone was counted between two and nine times. This sequence joins TRBV7-9 and TRBJ2-2; D not resolved. Trimming took 3 bases from V and 4 from J, leaving 12 bases between them. The CDR3 loop spans 15 amino acids. Germline-derived CDR1 and CDR2 are SEHNR and FQNEAQ (reference sequence). The CDR3 spells CASSFPKGSTGELFF. The CDR3, as DNA: TGTGCCAGCAGCTTTCCCAAAGGATCCACCGGGGAGCTGTTTTTT.

This clone was seen only once. The V and J genes are TRBV12-5 and TRBJ2-1; 13 nucleotides align to TRBD2. The germline V gene has CDR1 LGHNT and CDR2 FRNRAP. This CDR3 spans 14 amino acids. J was trimmed by 10 bases and V by 7 bases; bases with no gene match: 7. The CDR3 sequence: CASVTSGGAREQFF. DNA of the CDR3: TGTGCTAGTGTAACTAGCGGGGGGGCTCGGGAGCAGTTCTTC.

The V gene is TRBV6-1, the J gene TRBJ2-6, with no clear D. Germline V gives CDR1 MNHNS, CDR2 SASEGT. The V gene lost 0 bases and the J gene lost 1 base, with 4 bases spanning the gap. The CDR3 consists of 15 residues. The CDR3 sequence is CASSEAQSGANVLTF. The DNA of the CDR3 is TGTGCCAGCAGTGAAGCGCAGTCTGGGGCCAACGTCCTGACTTTC.

This clone came up once. V usage is TRBV29-1 and J usage is TRBJ1-2, with D tentatively TRBD1 (5 bases). Germline CDR1 and CDR2: SQVTM and ANQGSEA. The CDR3 spans 14 residues. The V end lost 2 bases, the J end lost 2 bases, and 12 bases lay between the germline ends. For the CDR3, the DNA is TGCAGCGTTGAAATGGGGGATACCAACTATGGCTACACCTTC. It yields the protein CSVEMGDTNYGYTF.

This chain uses TRBV5-5 with TRBJ1-6; D remains unclear. CDR3 length: 16 amino acids. The V end lost 2 bases, the J end lost 7 bases, and 16 bases lay between the germline ends. Looked up from germline, CDR1 is SGHKS and CDR2 is YYEKEE (reference sequence). CDR3 residues: CASSFKAPTLNSPLHF. CDR3 coding DNA: TGTGCCAGCAGCTTCAAGGCCCCGACCCTAAATTCACCCCTCCACTTT.

V is TRBV5-1 and J is TRBJ2-7; 7 bases are shared with TRBD1. V was clipped by 6 bases and J by 4 bases; unmatched bases: 13. Germline V lookup: CDR1 SGHRS, CDR2 YFSETQ. This CDR3 spans 15 amino acids. The CDR3 region has the DNA TGCGCCAGCACGGCCGAAGACAGGGTAACTTACGAGCAGTACTTC. Residues: CASTAEDRVTYEQYF.

The V gene is TRBV10-2, the J gene TRBJ1-1; 7 nucleotides line up with TRBD1. The V gene's germline CDR1 is WSHSY and CDR2 SAAADI. V lost 9 bases, J lost 3 bases, and 13 bases stayed unmatched. This CDR3 has 15 amino acids. CDR3 loop: CASLYQQGGDTEAFF. CDR3 DNA sequence: TGCGCCAGTCTTTATCAGCAGGGGGGAGACACTGAAGCTTTCTTT.

The gene calls are TRBV10-3 and TRBJ2-5; 13 positions match TRBD2. J lost 0 bases, V lost 3 bases, and 4 bases had no gene match. The CDR3 extends over 17 amino acids. In germline, CDR1 is ENHRY, CDR2 SYGVKD. CDR3 sequence reads: CAISEHGTSGDQETQYF. DNA of the CDR3: TGTGCCATCAGTGAACACGGGACTAGCGGGGACCAAGAGACCCAGTACTTC.

The chain uses TRBV10-3 and TRBJ1-5; unclear D gene. The CDR3 contains 16 residues. The germline CDR1 and CDR2 sequences are ENHRY and SYGVKD. V was pared by 6 bases and J by 2 bases, with 17 bases between. The chain's CDR3 is CAISPSAQLGNQPQHF. CDR3 DNA sequence: TGTGCCATCAGCCCCTCGGCACAACTGGGCAATCAGCCCCAGCATTTT.

The V call is TRBV13, the J call TRBJ2-5; 8 bases agree with TRBD1. Looked up from germline, CDR1 is PRHDT and CDR2 is FYEKMQ (reference sequence). The CDR3 totals 15 residues. The V and J ends lost 5 bases and 3 bases, in that order; junction bases with no gene match: 8. CDR3 sequence reads: CASSPYPDREETQYF. The CDR3 DNA reads as TGTGCCAGCAGCCCCTATCCGGACAGGGAAGAGACCCAGTACTTC.

CDR3 DNA: TGCGCCAGCAGTGATGGTGTTGTCGGAATGAACACTGAAGCTTTCTTT. Protein product: CASSDGVVGMNTEAFF. V and J are TRBV10-2 and TRBJ1-1; no firm D call. CDR1 is WSHSY, CDR2 SAAADI, per germline. The V gene lost 3 bases and the J gene lost 0 bases, with 14 bases spanning the gap. The CDR3 is 16 amino acids.